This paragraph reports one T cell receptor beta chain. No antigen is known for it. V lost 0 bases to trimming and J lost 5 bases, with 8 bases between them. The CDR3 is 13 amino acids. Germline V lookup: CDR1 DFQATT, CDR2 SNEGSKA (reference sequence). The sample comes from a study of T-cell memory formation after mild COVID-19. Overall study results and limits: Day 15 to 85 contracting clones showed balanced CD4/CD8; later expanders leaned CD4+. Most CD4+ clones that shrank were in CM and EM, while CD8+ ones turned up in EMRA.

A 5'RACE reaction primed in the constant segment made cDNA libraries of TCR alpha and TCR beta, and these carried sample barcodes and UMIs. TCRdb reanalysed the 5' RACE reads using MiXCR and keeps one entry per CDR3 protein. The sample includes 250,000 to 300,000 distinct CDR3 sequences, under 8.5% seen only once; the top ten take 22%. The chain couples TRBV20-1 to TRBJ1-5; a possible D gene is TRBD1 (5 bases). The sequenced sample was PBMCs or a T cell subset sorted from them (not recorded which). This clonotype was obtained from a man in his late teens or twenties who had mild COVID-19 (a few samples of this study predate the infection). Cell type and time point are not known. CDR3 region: CSAREGTHQPQHF. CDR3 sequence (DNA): TGCAGTGCTAGAGAGGGGACCCATCAGCCCCAGCATTTT.